The rows below give T cell receptor beta chains drawn from one sample of a study of T cell responses to AZD1222 COVID-19 vaccine. Using immunoSEQ multiplex PCR, the repertoire was profiled, and TCRdb retains in-frame clones only, with some absent. The data show tens of thousands of clones, with roughly 90% seen just once and less than 2% held by the top ten. This material consisted of peripheral blood, taken on day 0 of AZD1222 vaccination. The receptors stem from an adult in good health. Each CDR3 is given with its conserved first and last residue. D genes are given only for firm matches. Size is omitted from some rows. Given values are once, few, many or a class for expanded clones.

>TRBD2|TRBJ2-7|.|TRBV19
CARGAGGPPEQYF
TGTGCCAGGGGAGCGGGAGGCCCTCCCGAGCAGTACTTC
>TRBD2|TRBJ2-1|.|TRBV2
CASSGTSGSYNEQFF
TGTGCCAGCAGCGGGACTAGCGGCTCCTACAATGAGCAGTTCTTC
>.|TRBJ1-1|.|TRBV2
CASSEGRQVPLSFF
TGTGCCAGCAGTGAAGGTCGACAGGTGCCCTTATCTTTCTTT
>.|TRBJ1-5|.|TRBV27
CASSLRGGNQPQHF
TGTGCCAGCAGTTTACGGGGTGGCAATCAGCCCCAGCATTTT
>TRBD1|TRBJ1-2|.|TRBV6-5
CASSPWTGYNYGYTF
TGTGCCAGCAGTCCCTGGACAGGTTATAACTATGGCTACACCTTC
>.|TRBJ1-2|.|TRBV27
CASREGSNYGYTF
TGTGCCAGCAGGGAAGGATCTAACTATGGCTACACCTTC
>TRBD2|TRBJ2-1|.|TRBV29-1
CSVGTSGSRIGSYNEQFF
TGCAGCGTGGGGACTAGCGGAAGCCGGATAGGCTCCTACAATGAGCAGTTCTTC
>.|TRBJ1-4|.|TRBV6-6
CASSPTRGFNEKLFF
TGTGCCAGCAGCCCGACTCGAGGTTTTAATGAAAAACTGTTTTTT
>TRBD1|TRBJ1-4|.|TRBV7-9
CASSLTRQGLHEKLFF
TGTGCCAGCAGCTTAACCAGACAGGGTCTGCATGAAAAACTGTTTTTT
>.|TRBJ2-2|once|TRBV4-1
CASSSSISVTGELFF
TGCGCCAGCAGCTCGAGTATTAGCGTTACCGGGGAGCTGTTTTTT
>.|TRBJ2-7|.|TRBV7-2
CASSLYGGEQYF
TGTGCCAGCAGCTTATACGGGGGCGAGCAGTACTTC
>TRBD1|TRBJ2-2|.|TRBV5-1
CASSFRTGVASGELFF
TGCGCCAGCAGCTTTCGAACAGGGGTCGCTTCCGGGGAGCTGTTTTTT
>TRBD1|TRBJ2-6|.|TRBV28
CASSSDRANVLNVLTF
TGTGCCAGCAGCTCGGACAGGGCCAATGTCCTCAACGTCCTGACTTTC
>.|TRBJ2-5|.|TRBV12-3/TRBV12-4
CASSAGRSRTQYF
TGTGCCAGCAGTGCCGGACGGTCTCGGACCCAGTACTTC
>.|TRBJ2-5|.|TRBV5-4
CASNAGTSWETQYF
TGTGCCAGCAACGCTGGCACTAGCTGGGAGACCCAGTACTTC
>.|TRBJ2-7|.|TRBV7-2
CASSRALAYEQYF
TGTGCCAGCAGCCGGGCCTTGGCCTACGAGCAGTACTTC
>.|TRBJ2-7|few|TRBV18
CASSTTAYYEQYF
TGTGCCAGCTCAACGACAGCGTACTACGAGCAGTACTTC
>TRBD2|TRBJ2-1|.|TRBV5-1
CASSLAGASNEQFF
TGCGCCAGCAGCCTAGCGGGAGCTTCGAATGAGCAGTTCTTC
>.|TRBJ1-1|.|TRBV4-2
CASSQPGRGTEAFF
TGTGCCAGCAGCCAACCGGGTCGAGGCACTGAAGCTTTCTTT
>.|TRBJ1-6|.|TRBV2
CASGDGYNSPLHF
TGTGCCAGCGGGGACGGATATAATTCACCCCTCCACTTT
>.|TRBJ1-2|.|TRBV7-3
CASSSSPGHGYTF
TGTGCCAGCAGCTCAAGCCCCGGGCATGGCTACACCTTC
>.|TRBJ1-1|.|TRBV7-6
CASSLQVNTEAFF
TGTGCCAGCAGCCTACAGGTGAACACTGAAGCTTTCTTT
>TRBD1|TRBJ2-7|.|TRBV6-5
CAIKGQEPYEQYF
TGTGCCATCAAGGGACAGGAACCCTACGAGCAGTACTTC
>TRBD2|TRBJ2-7|.|TRBV11-2
CASSHGLANSYEQYF
TGTGCCAGCAGCCATGGACTAGCGAACTCCTACGAGCAGTACTTC